This T cell receptor (beta chain) derives from a study of blood T cell repertoires in COVID-19. Study in general: The study drew acute and convalescent COVID-19 samples from the United States, Italy and Spain. T cells, B-cell-depleted T cells, or PBMCs provided the cDNA or gDNA that served as material.

Trimming pared 3 bases from V and 5 bases from J, leaving 10 bases between. The CDR3 is made up of 14 amino acids. CDR1 LNHNV and CDR2 YYDKDF come from the germline V gene (reference sequence). In the authors' workflow: It was from reference gene primer amplification that nucleated cell counts were estimated. Using immunoSEQ multiplex PCR, the repertoire was profiled, and TCRdb retains in-frame clones only, with some absent. The V and J calls and clone size come from that table; D and trimming were worked out from the DNA. The data show tens of thousands of clones, 90% seen once. What was sequenced was peripheral blood. This clonotype was sampled from a man aged 60 to 69 with acute or convalescent COVID-19. V is TRBV15 and J is TRBJ1-4; D might be TRBD1 (6 bases). The CDR3 sequence: CATSSDRPNEKLFF. CDR3 bases: TGTGCCACCAGCAGCGACAGGCCGAATGAAAAACTGTTTTTT.